One and the same sample provided the 14 T cell receptor beta chains below, sequenced in a study of blood T cells in healthy people across ages (dated by TCRdb to about 2015). The receptor library was made with 5' RACE. Sequencing was performed on an Illumina HiSeq 2500. A second roughly 6 to 11 cycle PCR used a sample-barcoded 5' primer and a J-beta primer mix. TCRdb trimmed public reads at Q25 via fastp, called clones via MiXCR and kept in-frame beta chains. Under each unique CDR3 protein, matching rows form one entry showing the most common genes and DNA. This sample is represented by over 600,000 distinct CDR3 sequences; 20% to 25% of them were singletons. The ten largest clones capture roughly 3.4% of the sample. Sequenced: blood. The receptors originated from a man between 65 and 80 years old in good health.

This clonotype was counted between two and nine times. This chain uses TRBV21-1 with TRBJ2-1. Matching the DNA end better, TRBJ2-5 makes the J call doubtful. TRBV21-1 is assigned pseudogene status. This CDR3 spans 14 amino acids. For the CDR3, the DNA is TGTGCCAGCAGATCCGCCTGCGGCCAAGAGACCCAGTACTTC. Its protein is CASRSACGQETQYF.

This clonotype was counted only a few times. The gene calls are TRBV7-2 and TRBJ2-1; 10 bases match TRBD2. The CDR3 loop spans 15 amino acids. The trim removed 0 bases at V and 9 bases at J, leaving 5 bases unmatched. Germline CDR1 SGHTA, CDR2 FQGNSA. This CDR3 is CASSLARTSGSEQFF. The CDR3 nucleotides are TGTGCCAGCAGCTTAGCCCGGACTAGCGGCAGTGAGCAGTTCTTC. Filled out from reference TRBV7-2 and TRBJ2-1, the complete variable domain reads GAGVSQSPSNKVTEKGKDVELRCDPISGHTALYWYRQSLGQGLEFLIYFQGNSAPDKSGLPSDRFSAERTGGSVSTLTIQRTQQEDSAVYLCASSLARTSGSEQFFGPGTRLTVL.

The chain links TRBV7-6 to TRBJ2-5; D gene unclear. TRBJ2-7 explains the end of the DNA better; the J call may be wrong. Germline CDR1 SGHVS, CDR2 FNYEAQ. The CDR3 has 16 residues. In DNA form, the CDR3 reads TGTGCCAGCAGCTCGGGTACATTACCCGAATTCTACGAGCAGTACTTC. Translation: CASSSGTLPEFYEQYF.

Concerning this clonotype: Its ends do not fully match the called genes, so a read error is possible. The V call is TRBV25-1, the J call TRBJ1-5, with TRBD1 as a possible D gene (6 bases). The CDR3 is 15 residues long. The germline gives CDR1 MGHDK, CDR2 SYGVNS. The CDR3 DNA sequence: TGTGCCAGCAGTGAGGGACACACTAGCAATCAGCCCCGGCATTTT. It codes for CASSEGHTSNQPRHF.

This clonotype was observed a few times. The J gene is TRBJ2-3, the V gene TRBV5-1; 10 bases agree with TRBD1. The CDR3 extends over 16 amino acids. Germline loops: CDR1 SGHRS, CDR2 YFSETQ. Trimming removed 7 bases from V and 3 bases from J; junction bases left unmatched: 11. CDR3 sequence reads: CASQGQGGKTTDTQYF. The CDR3 DNA sequence: TGCGCCAGCCAAGGACAGGGGGGTAAGACTACAGATACGCAGTATTTT.

This chain connects TRBV24-1 to TRBJ2-1; 7 bases are a match to TRBD1. After removal of 6 bases from V and 5 bases from J, the junction contained 3 bases not matched to a gene. The germline V gene has CDR1 KGHDR and CDR2 SFDVKD. The CDR3 runs 13 residues. The CDR3 loop reads CATSPGQNNEQFF. Written as DNA, the CDR3 is TGTGCCACCAGTCCGGGACAGAACAATGAGCAGTTCTTC.

The chain joins TRBV28 to TRBJ1-1; perhaps TRBD1 as D (5 bases). Trimming took 3 bases from V and 11 from J, leaving 19 bases between them. The germline V gene has CDR1 MDHEN and CDR2 SYDVKM. This CDR3 comprises 14 residues. Written as DNA, the CDR3 is TGTGCCAGCAGTTTTGGGGGGATAGGCATTGACGCTTTCTTT. Translating gives CASSFGGIGIDAFF.

This clonotype was counted a single time. The junction does not match germline at one end; this may be a read error. The chain recombines TRBV6-9 with TRBJ2-1; 13 bases are a match to TRBD2. This CDR3 region has 17 residues. Per the germline V gene, CDR1 is MNHGY and CDR2 is SVAAGI. DNA for the CDR3: TGTGCCAGCAGTTATCCCGGGACTAGCGGGATCTACAATGAGCCGTTCTTC. It encodes CASSYPGTSGIYNEPFF.

V and J are TRBV5-1 and TRBJ2-1; D is unclear. Germline V CDR1 and CDR2: SGHRS, YFSETQ. The CDR3 sequence is 14 residues long. V was pared by 0 bases and J by 8 bases, with 12 bases between. The CDR3, as DNA: TGCGCCAGCAGCTTGGCCGCGGCTGACGATGAGCAGTTCTTC. Translated, it gives CASSLAAADDEQFF. Using reference TRBV5-1 and TRBJ2-1 for the parts outside the CDR3, the full variable domain is KAGVTQTPRYLIKTRGQQVTLSCSPISGHRSVSWYQQTPGQGLQFLFEYFSETQRNKGNFPGRFSGRQFSNSRSEMNVSTLELGDSALYLCASSLAAADDEQFFGPGTRLTVL.

The CDR3 DNA reads as TGTGCCAGCAGCCAGTCGGACGGATACACTGAAGCTTTCTTT. It yields the protein CASSQSDGYTEAFF. The chain couples TRBV3-1 to TRBJ1-1; no reliable D call. The CDR3 covers 14 residues. Per germline, CDR1 LGHDT and CDR2 YNNKEL (reference sequence). The V end lost 3 bases, the J end lost 3 bases, and 11 bases lay between the germline ends. Filled out from reference TRBV3-1 and TRBJ1-1, the complete variable domain reads DTAVSQTPKYLVTQMGNDKSIKCEQNLGHDTMYWYKQDSKKFLKIMFSYNNKELIINETVPNRFSPKSPDKAHLNLHINSLELGDSAVYFCASSQSDGYTEAFFGQGTRLTVV.

The rearrangement joins TRBV24-1 to TRBJ1-2, with 12 bases identical to TRBD1. The CDR3 runs to 16 residues. The V and J ends lost 5 bases and 4 bases, in that order; junction bases with no gene match: 7. The germline V gene has CDR1 KGHDR and CDR2 SFDVKD. CDR3 DNA sequence: TGTGCCACCAGTGTCACCGGGACAGGGGGCAGCTATGGCTACACCTTC. The encoded protein is CATSVTGTGGSYGYTF.

The genes are TRBV6-2 or TRBV6-3 and TRBJ2-7, with 12 bases lining up with TRBD1. V was pared by 5 bases and J by 4 bases, with 9 bases of the junction left unmatched. Germline CDR1 is MNHEY and CDR2 is SVGEGT. The CDR3 contains 16 residues. The CDR3 here is CASSHPRDRGPYEQYF. DNA for the CDR3: TGTGCCAGCAGTCACCCCCGGGACAGGGGGCCATACGAGCAGTACTTC.

At least ten counts were recorded for this clonotype. The rearrangement joins TRBV7-9 to TRBJ2-5; no clear D gene. The V gene's germline CDR1 is SEHNR and CDR2 FQNEAQ (reference sequence). V was cut by 1 base and J by 9 bases, with 6 bases left in between. This CDR3 region has 11 residues. The CDR3 is CASSLDLAQYF. The DNA of the CDR3 is TGTGCCAGCAGCTTAGACCTCGCCCAGTACTTC.

This clonotype was seen more than once but under ten times. CDR3 nucleotide sequence: TGTGCCAGCAGCTTACCGGGACAGGGGAACACTGAAGCTTTCTTT. Encoded protein: CASSLPGQGNTEAFF. This sequence joins TRBV7-9 and TRBJ1-1, with 9 positions matching TRBD1. V shed 2 bases and J 1 base; nucleotides not matched to a gene: 2. The germline gives CDR1 SEHNR, CDR2 FQNEAQ (reference sequence). This CDR3 has 15 amino acids.